This T cell receptor (beta chain) was recovered during a study of human T cells and chemical hapten exposure. Described time point: pre-sensitization, week 0. Treatment in this sample: therapeutic diphenylcyclopropenone sensitization with weekly scalp DPC. The CDR3 covers 16 residues. The junction had 3 bases not matched to a gene; V was cut back by 0 bases and J by 3 bases. The germline gives CDR1 MNHEY, CDR2 SMNVEV (reference sequence). Using its own MiXCR run on the RACE reads, TCRdb lists one record per CDR3 protein. This sample has 57,000 or so distinct CDR3 sequences; about 11% occur once, and the top ten carry around 3.9%.

Sequenced material: whole blood, taken in connection with sensitization to the hapten diphenylcyclopropenone (DPC). This sequence originates from a woman aged 35 to 49 with alopecia areata. Some clones in this sample may be carry-over from other donors' samples. V is TRBV27 and J is TRBJ1-5, with TRBD1 identical over 9 bases. CDR3 nucleotides: TGTGCCAGCAGTTTATCCGGGACAGGGCCCAATCAGCCCCAGCATTTT. It translates to CASSLSGTGPNQPQHF.